This T cell receptor (beta chain) was obtained from a study of blood T cell repertoires in COVID-19. Study as a whole: Sites in the United States, Italy and Spain provided acute and convalescent COVID-19 samples. From T cells, B-cell-depleted T cells, or PBMCs came the material, which was cDNA or gDNA.

This CDR3 has 12 residues. Trimming took off 8 bases at V and 6 bases at J, with 14 bases between the two ends. Germline CDR1 is MDHEN and CDR2 is SYDVKM. In the authors' methods: Quantification of nucleated cells was approximated via reference gene primer amplification. Libraries were prepared by immunoSEQ multiplex PCR; TCRdb keeps only in-frame clonotypes and omits some of them. V, J and clone size are taken as reported in that table, and D and trimming were inferred from the DNA itself. The profile shows 45,000 to 70,000 clones, 82% of them singletons. The rearrangement links TRBV28 to TRBJ2-7, with a tentative D call TRBD1 (5 bases). The clonotype originates from an older woman with acute or convalescent COVID-19. The specimen was peripheral blood. Here the CDR3 reads CASGAVLSEQYF. Here the CDR3 DNA reads TGTGCCAGCGGGGCCGTATTAAGCGAGCAGTACTTC.